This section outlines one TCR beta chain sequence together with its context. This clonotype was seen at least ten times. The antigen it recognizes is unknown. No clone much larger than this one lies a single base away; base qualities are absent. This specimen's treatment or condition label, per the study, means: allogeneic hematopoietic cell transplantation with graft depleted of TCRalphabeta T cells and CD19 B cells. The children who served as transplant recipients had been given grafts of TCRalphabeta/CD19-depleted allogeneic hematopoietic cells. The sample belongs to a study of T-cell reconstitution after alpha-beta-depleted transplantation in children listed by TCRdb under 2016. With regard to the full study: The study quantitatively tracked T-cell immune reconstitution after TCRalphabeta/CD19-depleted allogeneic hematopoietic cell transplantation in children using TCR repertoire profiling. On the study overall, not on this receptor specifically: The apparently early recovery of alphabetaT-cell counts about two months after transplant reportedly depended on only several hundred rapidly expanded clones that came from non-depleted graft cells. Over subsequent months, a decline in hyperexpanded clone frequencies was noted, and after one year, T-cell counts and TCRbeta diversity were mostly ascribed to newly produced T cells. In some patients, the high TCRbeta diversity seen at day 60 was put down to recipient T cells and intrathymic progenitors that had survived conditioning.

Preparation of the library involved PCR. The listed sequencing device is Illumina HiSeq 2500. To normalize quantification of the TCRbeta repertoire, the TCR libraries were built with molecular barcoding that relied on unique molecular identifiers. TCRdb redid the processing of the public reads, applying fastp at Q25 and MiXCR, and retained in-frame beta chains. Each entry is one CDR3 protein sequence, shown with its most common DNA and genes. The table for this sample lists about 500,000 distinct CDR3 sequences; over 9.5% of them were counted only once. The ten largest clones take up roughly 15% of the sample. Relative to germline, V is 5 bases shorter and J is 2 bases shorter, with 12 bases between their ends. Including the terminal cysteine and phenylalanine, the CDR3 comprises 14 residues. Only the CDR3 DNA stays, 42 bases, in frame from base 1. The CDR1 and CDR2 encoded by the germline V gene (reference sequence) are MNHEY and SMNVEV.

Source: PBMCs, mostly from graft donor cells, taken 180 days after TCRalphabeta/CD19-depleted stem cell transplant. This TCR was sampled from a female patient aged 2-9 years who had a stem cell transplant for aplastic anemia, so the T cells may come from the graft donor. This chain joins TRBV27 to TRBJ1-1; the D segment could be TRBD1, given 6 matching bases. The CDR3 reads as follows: CASSQDRINTEAFF. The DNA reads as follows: TGTGCCAGCAGTCAGGACAGAATAAACACTGAAGCTTTCTTT.